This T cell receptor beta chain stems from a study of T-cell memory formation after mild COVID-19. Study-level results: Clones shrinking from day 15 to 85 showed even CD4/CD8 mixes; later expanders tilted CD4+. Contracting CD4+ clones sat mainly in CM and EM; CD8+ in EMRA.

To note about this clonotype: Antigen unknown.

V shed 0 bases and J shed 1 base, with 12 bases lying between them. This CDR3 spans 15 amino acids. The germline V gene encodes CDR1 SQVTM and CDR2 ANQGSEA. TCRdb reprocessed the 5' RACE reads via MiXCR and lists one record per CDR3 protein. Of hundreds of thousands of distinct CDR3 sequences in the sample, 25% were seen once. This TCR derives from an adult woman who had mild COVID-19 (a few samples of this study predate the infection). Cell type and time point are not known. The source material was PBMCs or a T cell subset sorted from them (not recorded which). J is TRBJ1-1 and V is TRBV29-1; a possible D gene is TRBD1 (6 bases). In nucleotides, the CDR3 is TGCAGCGTTGAAGAATTGGACAGACCGAACACTGAAGCTTTCTTT. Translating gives CSVEELDRPNTEAFF.